What follows are 25 T cell receptor beta chains derived from one specimen sequenced in a study of Ad26.COV2.S vaccination and SARS-CoV-2 variants (dated by TCRdb to the early 2020s). The library was prepared using the immunoSEQ multiplex PCR assay. TCRdb's version of the immuneACCESS table is confined to in-frame rearrangements and falls short of the full clone set. An unresolved V gene accounts for under half of the shortfall where checked; the remainder is of unknown origin. The sample table holds about 350,000 clones, of which 92% were seen once. 3.9% of the sample lies in the top ten. The time point label, read with the paper, signifies: individuals recovered from natural SARS-CoV-2 infection. Here the sequenced sample was peripheral blood, taken after recovery from COVID-19. All receptors derive from a human donor who had recovered from COVID-19.

The V call is TRBV2, the J call TRBJ2-6; D remains ambiguous. The CDR3 has 17 amino acids. Germline CDR1 and CDR2: SNHLY and FYNNEI. With 8 bases removed from V and 0 bases from J, the gap between germline ends came to 17 bases. Here the CDR3 reads CASHTWQPTSGANVLTF. Written as DNA, the CDR3 is TGTGCCAGCCACACTTGGCAGCCGACCTCTGGGGCCAACGTCCTGACTTTC. Full variable domain (outside the CDR3, taken from reference TRBV2 and TRBJ2-6): EPEVTQTPSHQVTQMGQEVILRCVPISNHLYFYWYRQILGQKVEFLVSFYNNEISEKSEIFDDQFSVERPDGSNFTLKIRSTKLEDSAMYFCASHTWQPTSGANVLTFGAGSRLTVL.

CDR3 in DNA: TGTGCCAGCAGGGGCAGAGTACAAGAGACCCAGTACTTC. It yields the protein CASRGRVQETQYF. The chain employs TRBV6-5 and TRBJ2-5; D gene unclear. V was trimmed by 6 bases and J by 2 bases, leaving 10 bases between them. The CDR3 extends over 13 amino acids. Germline values: CDR1 MNHEY, CDR2 SVGAGI.

This clone showed up just a few times. The rearrangement links TRBV10-1 to TRBJ1-6; D gene ambiguous. V lost 3 bases to trimming and J lost 7 bases, with 7 bases between them. The germline V gene encodes CDR1 WNHNN and CDR2 SYGVQD (reference sequence). The CDR3 totals 13 residues. In nucleotides, the CDR3 is TGCGCCAGCAGTGATATCTCAAATTCACCCCTCCACTTT. It translates to CASSDISNSPLHF.

V is TRBV3-1 (or the pseudogene TRBV3-2) and J is TRBJ2-7; a possible D gene is TRBD1 (6 bases). Germline CDR1 reads LGHDT; CDR2 reads YNNKEL (reference sequence). This CDR3 is built from 14 residues. V shed 2 bases and J shed 6 bases, with 14 bases lying between them. CDR3 sequence: CASSQQTGHIEQYF. The CDR3 bases are TGTGCCAGCAGCCAACAGACAGGTCATATCGAGCAGTACTTC.

V is TRBV27 and J is TRBJ2-7; a weak D match, TRBD1 (5 bases). Trimming removed 9 bases from V and 3 bases from J, with 12 bases in between. CDR3 length: 12 residues. Germline loops: CDR1 MNHEY, CDR2 SMNVEV (reference sequence). The CDR3 sequence: CARKGESYEQYF. The CDR3 DNA sequence: TGTGCCAGAAAAGGGGAAAGCTACGAGCAGTACTTC.

This rearrangement joins TRBV2 to TRBJ1-3, with D unresolved. Trimming left V 3 bases short and J 0 bases short, with 6 bases between. From germline, CDR1 is SNHLY and CDR2 FYNNEI. The length of the CDR3 is 14 residues. The CDR3 protein is CASSDRSSGNTIYF. The CDR3, as DNA: TGTGCCAGCAGTGACAGGAGCTCTGGAAACACCATATATTTT.

This chain uses TRBV27 with TRBJ2-5, with 12 positions matching TRBD2. Germline CDR1 reads MNHEY; CDR2 reads SMNVEV (reference sequence). This CDR3 has 14 residues. The junction had 5 bases not matched to a gene; V was cut back by 6 bases and J by 6 bases. The CDR3 loop reads CASSELAGGQTQYF. CDR3 sequence (DNA): TGTGCCAGCAGCGAACTAGCGGGGGGCCAGACCCAGTACTTC.

The rearrangement uses TRBV2 and TRBJ2-1, with 8 bases matching TRBD1. Unmatched junction bases numbered 3, after V lost 3 bases and J lost 2 bases. The CDR3 consists of 15 residues. Germline V gene sequence: CDR1 SNHLY, CDR2 FYNNEI. CDR3 residues: CASSEEQGAYNEQFF. The CDR3 nucleotides are TGTGCCAGCAGTGAGGAACAGGGGGCCTACAATGAGCAGTTCTTC.

This clone occurred a few times. This chain links TRBV7-9 with TRBJ1-3, with D unclear. This CDR3 region has 14 residues. Trimming shortened V by 5 bases and J by 1 base, and 9 bases separated the two germline ends. Germline CDR1 is SEHNR and CDR2 is FQNEAQ (reference sequence). The CDR3 DNA sequence: TGTGCCAGCAGCCGGAGAGGGTCTGGAAACACCATATATTTT. Protein: CASSRRGSGNTIYF.

The rearrangement uses TRBV7-9 and TRBJ1-5, with unresolved D. CDR1 and CDR2 from the germline V gene are SEHNR and FQNEAQ (reference sequence). The V end was cut by 5 bases, the J end by 4 bases, with 12 bases between. This CDR3 region has 14 residues. The CDR3 here is CASSPFDRNQPQHF. The CDR3 DNA reads TGTGCCAGCAGCCCTTTTGACCGGAATCAGCCCCAGCATTTT. Complete variable domain (other parts from reference TRBV7-9 and TRBJ1-5): DTGVSQNPRHKITKRGQNVTFRCDPISEHNRLYWYRQTLGQGPEFLTYFQNEAQLEKSRLLSDRFSAERPKGSFSTLEIQRTEQGDSAMYLCASSPFDRNQPQHFGDGTRLSIL.

The count of this clone is one. This chain joins TRBV10-2 and TRBJ1-1, with D maybe TRBD1 (6 bases). Germline V gene lookup returns CDR1 WSHSY and CDR2 SAAADI. The CDR3 runs 11 residues. Trimming pared 8 bases from V and 4 bases from J, leaving 8 bases between. The CDR3 DNA reads as TGCGCCAGCCAACAGGGCACTGAAGCTTTCTTT. This encodes CASQQGTEAFF.

CDR3 DNA sequence: TGCGCCAGCAGTGAACGAAACGAGCAGTACTTC. Translating gives CASSERNEQYF. This rearrangement joins TRBV10-2 to TRBJ2-7; D is ambiguous. Between the trimmed V and J ends, which lost 3 bases and 5 bases, there was a span of 5 bases. CDR1 is WSHSY, CDR2 SAAADI, per germline. The CDR3 has 11 residues.

V usage is TRBV19 and J usage is TRBJ2-2, with 13 bases matching TRBD2. The germline CDR1 and CDR2 sequences are LNHDA and SQIVND (reference sequence). Trimming cost V 6 bases and J 2 bases; bases outside gene matches: 12. The CDR3 is 19 amino acids. CDR3 protein: CASRDHYRGLAGNTGELFF. The CDR3 DNA is TGTGCCAGTAGGGACCACTACCGGGGACTAGCGGGAAACACCGGGGAGCTGTTTTTT. The variable domain in full, with the rest retrieved from reference TRBV19 and TRBJ2-2, is DGGITQSPKYLFRKEGQNVTLSCEQNLNHDAMYWYRQDPGQGLRLIYYSQIVNDFQKGDIAEGYSVSREKKESFPLTVTSAQKNPTAFYLCASRDHYRGLAGNTGELFFGEGSRLTVL.

The chain joins TRBV4-3 to TRBJ1-3; D is unclear. The ends were cut back, 2 bases at V and 2 bases at J, with 7 bases in the middle. The CDR3 loop spans 14 amino acids. Germline CDR1 is LGHNA and CDR2 is YSLEER. CDR3 bases: TGCGCCAGCAGCCAACAAGGTGCTGGAAACACCATATATTTT. It codes for CASSQQGAGNTIYF.

This clone has just a few counts. The chain is built from TRBV19 and TRBJ1-6; D gene uncertain. Germline loops: CDR1 LNHDA, CDR2 SQIVND (reference sequence). V lost 3 bases and J lost 7, with 10 bases in between. The CDR3 totals 14 residues. CDR3 in DNA: TGTGCCAGTAGTATTTCCGTAATCAATTCACCCCTCCACTTT. It yields the protein CASSISVINSPLHF. The full variable domain, rest sourced from reference TRBV19 and TRBJ1-6, is DGGITQSPKYLFRKEGQNVTLSCEQNLNHDAMYWYRQDPGQGLRLIYYSQIVNDFQKGDIAEGYSVSREKKESFPLTVTSAQKNPTAFYLCASSISVINSPLHFGNGTRLTVT.

CDR3 residues: CASSLGQGGYTF. The CDR3 nucleotides are TGTGCCAGCAGTTTAGGGCAGGGGGGCTACACCTTC. This chain connects TRBV12-3 or TRBV12-4 to TRBJ1-2; tentative D call: TRBD1 (6 bases). V was pared by 1 base and J by 8 bases, with 8 bases between. The CDR3 runs to 12 residues.

This rearrangement joins TRBV6-5 to TRBJ2-2, with 7 bases matching TRBD1. The ends lost 6 bases at V and 6 bases at J; junction bases unmatched: 7. The CDR3 has 14 amino acids. Germline loops: CDR1 MNHEY, CDR2 SVGAGI. In DNA, the CDR3 is TGTGCCAGCAGCTTACTAGGGGGCTCCGGGGAGCTGTTTTTT. It specifies CASSLLGGSGELFF.

J is TRBJ2-5 and V is TRBV2; 13 bases match TRBD2. Germline lookup yields CDR1 SNHLY and CDR2 FYNNEI. The V and J ends lost 0 bases and 2 bases, in that order; junction bases with no gene match: 3. CDR3 size: 17 residues. The chain's CDR3 is CASSEALTSGGQETQYF. CDR3 nucleotide sequence: TGTGCCAGCAGTGAAGCGCTGACTAGCGGGGGGCAAGAGACCCAGTACTTC.

V gene TRBV19 combines with J gene TRBJ1-1; TRBD1 might be the D (6 bases). The CDR3 extends over 15 amino acids. CDR1 and CDR2 from the germline V gene are LNHDA and SQIVND (reference sequence). V lost 6 bases, J lost 0 bases, and 14 bases lay in between. The CDR3 sequence is CASSPPRGMNTEAFF. The CDR3 nucleotides read TGTGCCAGTAGCCCCCCCAGGGGAATGAACACTGAAGCTTTCTTT.

The chain is built from TRBV7-8 and TRBJ1-5, with TRBD1 as a possible D gene (6 bases). V dropped 0 bases and J dropped 2 bases, with 8 bases sitting between them. The CDR3 runs to 15 residues. Germline CDR1 and CDR2: SGHVS and FQNEAQ. CDR3 nucleotides: TGTGCCAGCAGCTTAGCCCCAGGGGGCAATCAGCCCCAGCATTTT. It yields the protein CASSLAPGGNQPQHF.

V usage is TRBV9 and J usage is TRBJ2-1, with 10 bases aligning to TRBD2. V shed 1 base, J shed 0 bases, and the junction held 4 bases outside the gene matches. The CDR3 is 17 residues long. Germline loops: CDR1 SGDLS, CDR2 YYNGEE. CDR3 in amino acids: CASSVSTSGISYNEQFF. The CDR3 nucleotides are TGTGCCAGCAGCGTATCTACTAGCGGGATCTCCTACAATGAGCAGTTCTTC.

The CDR3 DNA follows: TGTGCCAGCAGTCCCTTAGCGGGGGGTTTCCAAGAGACCCAGTACTTC. This codes for CASSPLAGGFQETQYF. This sequence joins TRBV27 and TRBJ2-5; 10 bases map to TRBD2. The germline gives CDR1 MNHEY, CDR2 SMNVEV (reference sequence). The CDR3 is 16 amino acids. Trimming removed 5 bases from V and 1 base from J; junction bases left unmatched: 7.

This sequence joins TRBV7-6 and TRBJ1-1; 10 bases align to TRBD1. The CDR3 is 16 residues long. Trimming removed 2 bases from V and 6 bases from J; junction bases left unmatched: 9. Germline-derived CDR1 and CDR2 are SGHVS and FNYEAQ. In nucleotides, the CDR3 is TGTGCCAGCAGCTTACCGGGACAGGGGATCGGGGCTGAAGCTTTCTTT. This encodes CASSLPGQGIGAEAFF.

This chain links TRBV6-1 with TRBJ1-1; no reliable D call. V lost 3 bases to trimming and J lost 1 base, with 6 bases between them. CDR3 length equals 13 residues. The germline CDR1 and CDR2 sequences are MNHNS and SASEGT. CDR3 nucleotides: TGTGCCAGCAGTGAGCAGCCGAACACTGAAGCTTTCTTT. This encodes CASSEQPNTEAFF.

The chain combines TRBV5-4 with TRBJ1-5, with D maybe TRBD1 (5 bases). V shed 3 bases and J shed 9 bases, with 13 bases lying between them. Germline V gene sequence: CDR1 SGHNT, CDR2 YYREEE (reference sequence). The CDR3 has 13 residues. CDR3 protein: CASSSGTTAPQHF. The CDR3 region has the DNA TGTGCCAGCAGCTCCGGGACGACAGCGCCCCAGCATTTT. Full variable domain (missing parts from reference TRBV5-4 and TRBJ1-5): ETGVTQSPTHLIKTRGQQVTLRCSSQSGHNTVSWYQQALGQGPQFIFQYYREEENGRGNFPPRFSGLQFPNYSSELNVNALELDDSALYLCASSSGTTAPQHFGDGTRLSIL.